Detailed here is one T cell receptor (beta chain). Its antigen is currently unknown. At one end the junction does not follow the germline gene, possibly because of a read error. The data are from a study of blood T cells in healthy people across ages. Study findings and constraints: Unknown donor CMV status possibly confounded expanded clonotype changes.

The donors, all healthy, were Caucasians living in Russia, aged roughly 6 to 100. Through a sample-barcoded 5' primer and a J-beta primer mix, a second PCR was run for roughly 7 to 11 cycles. A tag from a template-switch adaptor with 12 random nucleotides marked each cDNA molecule. Via MiXCR, TCRdb re-called the 5' RACE reads, giving one row per CDR3 protein. The sample has under 1,000,000 distinct CDR3 sequences, roughly 34% seen once; the top ten hold 13%. Germline lookup yields CDR1 SGHTA and CDR2 FQGNSA. The CDR3 spans 12 residues. The source material was blood. The V call is TRBV7-2, the J call TRBJ2-7; D not certain. This TCR was recovered from a young man in good health. This chain's CDR3 is CASILAGYEQYF. The CDR3 DNA follows: TGTGCCAGCATCTTAGCCGGGTACGAGCAGTACTTC. The complete variable domain, with remaining parts taken from reference TRBV7-2 and TRBJ2-7, reads GAGVSQSPSNKVTEKGKDVELRCDPISGHTALYWYRQSLGQGLEFLIYFQGNSAPDKSGLPSDRFSAERTGGSVSTLTIQRTQQEDSAVYLCASILAGYEQYFGPGTRLTVT.